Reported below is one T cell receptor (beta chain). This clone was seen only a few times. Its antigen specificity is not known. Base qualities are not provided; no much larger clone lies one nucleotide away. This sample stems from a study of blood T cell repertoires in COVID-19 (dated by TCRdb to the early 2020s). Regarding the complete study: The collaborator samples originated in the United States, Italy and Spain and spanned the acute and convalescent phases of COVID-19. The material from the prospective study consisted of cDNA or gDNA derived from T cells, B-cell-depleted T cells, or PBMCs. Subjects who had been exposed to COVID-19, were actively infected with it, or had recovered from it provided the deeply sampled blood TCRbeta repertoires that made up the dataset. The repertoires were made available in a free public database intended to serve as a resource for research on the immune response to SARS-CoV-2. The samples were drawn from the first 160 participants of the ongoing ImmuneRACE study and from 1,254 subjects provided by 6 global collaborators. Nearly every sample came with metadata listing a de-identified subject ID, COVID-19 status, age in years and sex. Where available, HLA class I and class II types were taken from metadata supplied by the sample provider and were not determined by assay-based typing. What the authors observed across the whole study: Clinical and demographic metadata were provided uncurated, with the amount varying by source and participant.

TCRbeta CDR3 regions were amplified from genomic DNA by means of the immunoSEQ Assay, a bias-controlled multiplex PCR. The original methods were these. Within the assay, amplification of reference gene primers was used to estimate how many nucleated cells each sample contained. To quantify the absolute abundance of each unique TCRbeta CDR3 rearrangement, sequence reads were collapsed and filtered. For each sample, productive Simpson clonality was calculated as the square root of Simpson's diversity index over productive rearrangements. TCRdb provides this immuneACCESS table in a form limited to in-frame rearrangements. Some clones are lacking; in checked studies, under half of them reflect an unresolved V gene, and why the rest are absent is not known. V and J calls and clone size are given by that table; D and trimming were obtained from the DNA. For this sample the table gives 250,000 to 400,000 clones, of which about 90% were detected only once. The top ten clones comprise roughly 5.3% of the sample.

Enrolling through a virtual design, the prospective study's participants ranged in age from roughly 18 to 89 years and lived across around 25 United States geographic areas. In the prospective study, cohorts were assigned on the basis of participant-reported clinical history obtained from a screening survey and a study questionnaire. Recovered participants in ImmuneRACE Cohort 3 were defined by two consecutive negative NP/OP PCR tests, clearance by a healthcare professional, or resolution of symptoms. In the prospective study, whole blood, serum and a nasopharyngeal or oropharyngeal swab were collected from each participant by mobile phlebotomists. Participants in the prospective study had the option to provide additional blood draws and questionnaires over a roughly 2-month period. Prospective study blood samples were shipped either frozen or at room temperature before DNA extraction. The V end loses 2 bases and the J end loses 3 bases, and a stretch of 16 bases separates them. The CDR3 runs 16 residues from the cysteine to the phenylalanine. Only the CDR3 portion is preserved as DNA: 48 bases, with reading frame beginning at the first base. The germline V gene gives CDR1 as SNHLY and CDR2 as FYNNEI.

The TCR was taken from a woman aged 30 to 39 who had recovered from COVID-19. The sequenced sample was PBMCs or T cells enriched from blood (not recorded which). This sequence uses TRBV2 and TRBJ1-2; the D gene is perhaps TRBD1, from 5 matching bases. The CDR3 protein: CASSESIGGYYYGYTF. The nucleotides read TGTGCCAGCAGTGAATCTATTGGGGGGTACTACTATGGCTACACCTTC.